Listed below are T cell receptor beta chains from one sample, sequenced in a study of blood T cells in healthy people across ages. TCRdb re-called the 5' RACE reads with MiXCR, one entry per CDR3 protein. The profile shows roughly 790,000 distinct CDR3 sequences, around 40% of them singletons. Material for sequencing was blood. The source is a woman aged 60 to 75 in good health. CDR3s include the opening cysteine and the closing phenylalanine or tryptophan. D genes are given only for firm matches. Size is omitted from some rows. Given values are once, few, many or a class for expanded clones.

clone_size	d_call	j_call	v_call	cdr3_aa	cdr3_nt
.	TRBD2	TRBJ2-5	TRBV20-1	CSARSPSSGSTYNEQYF	TGCAGTGCTAGGTCTCCTTCTAGCGGGAGCACCTACAATGAGCAGTACTTC
few	.	TRBJ1-4	TRBV5-1	CASSPGGFNEKLFF	TGCGCCAGCAGCCCCGGAGGATTTAATGAAAAACTGTTTTTT
many	.	TRBJ2-1	TRBV29-1	CSVEGGVWASTYNEQFF	TGCAGCGTTGAAGGGGGTGTTTGGGCCTCAACGTACAATGAGCAGTTCTTC
few	TRBD2	TRBJ2-7	TRBV7-9	CASSSQDSGPYEQYF	TGTGCCAGCAGCTCCCAAGATAGCGGGCCTTACGAGCAGTACTTC
many	TRBD1	TRBJ1-2	TRBV20-1	CSARDRGYGYTF	TGCAGTGCCCGGGACAGGGGATATGGCTACACCTTC
.	TRBD1	TRBJ1-5	TRBV12-3/TRBV12-4	CASSQGQEGQPQHF	TGTGCCAGCAGCCAAGGACAGGAAGGTCAGCCCCAGCATTTT
.	.	TRBJ2-7	TRBV25-1	CASSEGRLEQYF	TGTGCCAGCAGTGAGGGACGCCTCGAGCAGTACTTC
many	.	TRBJ2-7	TRBV4-3	CASSQGSGSSYEQYF	TGCGCCAGCAGCCAAGGGTCAGGGAGCTCCTACGAGCAGTACTTC
.	.	TRBJ1-5	TRBV7-8	CASSLAPGVAGQYSNQPQHF	TGTGCCAGCAGCTTAGCCCCGGGGGTCGCAGGGCAATATAGCAATCAGCCCCAGCATTTT
.	TRBD2	TRBJ2-7	TRBV2	CAKGLASYNEQYF	TGTGCCAAAGGACTAGCGTCCTACAATGAGCAGTACTTC
few	.	TRBJ2-7	TRBV20-1	CSARDMGGATYEQYF	TGCAGTGCTAGAGATATGGGGGGGGCCACCTACGAGCAGTACTTC
.	TRBD1	TRBJ2-5	TRBV29-1	CSLGDRGSGETQYF	TGCAGCCTCGGGGACAGGGGGAGTGGAGAGACCCAGTACTTC
.	.	TRBJ1-1	TRBV11-2	CASSYSTDNTEAFF	TGTGCCAGCAGCTACAGCACTGATAACACTGAAGCTTTCTTT
.	TRBD1	TRBJ1-5	TRBV2	CASNRDRVGQPQHF	TGTGCCAGCAACCGCGACAGGGTCGGTCAGCCCCAGCATTTT
.	TRBD2	TRBJ2-7	TRBV6-2/TRBV6-3	CASSSAGFDEQYF	TGTGCCAGCAGTTCAGCGGGGTTTGATGAGCAGTACTTC
many	.	TRBJ2-7	TRBV29-1	CSVEDPRYEQYF	TGCAGCGTTGAAGATCCCCGCTACGAGCAGTACTTC
.	TRBD1	TRBJ1-4	TRBV20-1	CSAAGQGTGKLFF	TGCAGTGCGGCGGGACAGGGAACCGGGAAACTGTTTTTT
.	.	TRBJ2-6	TRBV4-3	CASSARASGANVLTF	TGCGCCAGCAGCGCACGGGCCTCTGGGGCCAACGTCCTGACTTTC
.	.	TRBJ2-7	TRBV6-2/TRBV6-3	CASSYLFYEQYF	TGTGCCAGCAGTTACTTATTTTACGAGCAGTACTTC
once	.	TRBJ1-1	TRBV6-1	CASSEAATGTEAFF	TGTGCCAGCAGTGAAGCGGCTACCGGCACTGAAGCTTTCTTT
few	.	TRBJ1-1	TRBV5-6	CASSLTYEGTEAFF	TGTGCCAGCAGCTTGACATACGAGGGCACTGAAGCTTTCTTT
few	.	TRBJ1-5	TRBV28	CASNSGQTRSNQPQHF	TGTGCCAGCAACTCCGGGCAAACTCGTAGCAATCAGCCCCAGCATTTT
.	.	TRBJ2-6	TRBV10-3	CAISDGGAGANVLTF	TGTGCCATCAGTGACGGAGGCGCTGGGGCCAACGTCCTGACTTTC
.	.	TRBJ2-5	TRBV5-1	CASSLGLDYNEQYF	TGCGCCAGCAGCTTGGGGCTAGATTACAATGAGCAGTACTTC
.	.	TRBJ1-1	TRBV5-1	CASGPGEGTEAFF	TGCGCCAGCGGCCCCGGCGAGGGCACTGAAGCTTTCTTT
once	TRBD2	TRBJ2-7	TRBV12-3/TRBV12-4	CASRVAGSSYEQYF	TGTGCCAGCAGGGTAGCGGGAAGCTCCTACGAGCAGTACTTC
few	.	TRBJ1-2	TRBV6-1	CASRASQTYGYTF	TGTGCCAGCAGAGCCTCACAAACGTATGGCTACACCTTC
.	TRBD1	TRBJ2-5	TRBV6-6	CASSYPGQEETQYF	TGTGCCAGCAGTTACCCCGGACAGGAAGAGACCCAGTACTTC
.	.	TRBJ2-2	TRBV10-3	CAISESSATGELFF	TGTGCCATCAGTGAGTCGTCGGCGACCGGGGAGCTGTTTTTT
few	TRBD1	TRBJ1-6	TRBV12-3/TRBV12-4	CASTSGQGYSPLHF	TGTGCCAGCACCTCGGGACAGGGGTATTCGCCCCTCCACTTT
.	TRBD2	TRBJ2-2	TRBV20-1	CSARQLAGEWSTGELFF	TGCAGTGCTCGACAACTAGCGGGAGAATGGAGCACCGGGGAGCTGTTTTTT
.	.	TRBJ2-2	TRBV11-1	CASSLLRGTGELFF	TGTGCCAGCAGCTTACTCAGGGGCACCGGGGAGCTGTTTTTT
.	.	TRBJ1-3	TRBV20-1	CSARDPRNTIYF	TGCAGTGCTAGAGATCCCAGAAACACCATATATTTT
.	.	TRBJ1-2	TRBV12-3/TRBV12-4	CASSLGGVGYTF	TGTGCCAGCAGTTTAGGGGGGGTTGGCTACACCTTC
.	.	TRBJ2-2	TRBV25-1	CAGSEFSGMHTGELFF	TGTGCCGGCAGTGAATTTAGCGGCATGCACACCGGGGAGCTGTTTTTT
few	.	TRBJ2-7	TRBV7-2	CASSLVASEAYEQYF	TGTGCCAGCAGCTTAGTGGCTAGCGAGGCCTACGAGCAGTACTTC
.	TRBD2	TRBJ2-1	TRBV3-1	CASSPYGGSTHEQFF	TGTGCCAGCAGCCCTTACGGCGGGAGTACCCATGAGCAGTTCTTC
.	.	TRBJ2-7	TRBV20-1	CSAAGLKGLHYEQYF	TGCAGTGCCGCCGGGCTGAAGGGGCTCCACTACGAGCAGTACTTC
few	TRBD2	TRBJ2-3	TRBV20-1	CSARESSGLADTQYF	TGCAGTGCTAGAGAATCCTCGGGACTAGCGGATACGCAGTATTTT
.	.	TRBJ1-2	TRBV18	CASYGTNANYGYTF	TGTGCCAGCTACGGGACAAACGCTAACTATGGCTACACCTTC
few	.	TRBJ2-3	TRBV25-1	CASSGGPTRTDTQYF	TGTGCCAGCAGTGGGGGACCCACCCGGACAGATACGCAGTATTTT
.	TRBD1	TRBJ1-1	TRBV4-1	CASSQDGDREAFF	TGCGCCAGCAGCCAAGATGGGGACAGAGAAGCTTTCTTC
.	.	TRBJ1-5	TRBV4-2	CASSSFRGQPQHF	TGTGCCAGCAGCTCTTTCAGGGGCCAGCCCCAGCATTTT
.	.	TRBJ1-2	TRBV20-1	CSARGVTGSYGCTF	TGCAGTGCTAGAGGGGTAACGGGGTCATATGGCTGCACCTTC
.	.	TRBJ2-5	TRBV4-1	CASSQGGTPQETQYF	TGCGCCAGCAGCCAAGGAGGGACACCTCAAGAGACCCAGTACTTC
few	TRBD2	TRBJ2-2	TRBV12-3/TRBV12-4	CASSFLLADTGELFF	TGTGCCAGCAGTTTTCTACTAGCGGACACCGGGGAGCTGTTTTTT
few	.	TRBJ2-7	TRBV4-3	CASSPRWGPGDREQYF	TGCGCCAGCAGCCCGCGGTGGGGGCCCGGAGATCGCGAGCAGTACTTC
.	.	TRBJ2-7	TRBV7-3	CASSLLGGGSYEQYF	TGTGCCAGCAGCCTCCTTGGTGGGGGTTCCTACGAGCAGTACTTC
.	.	TRBJ2-7	TRBV15	CATSRDWGRTYEQYF	TGTGCCACCAGCAGAGATTGGGGGCGAACCTACGAGCAGTACTTC
few	TRBD2	TRBJ2-6	TRBV9	CASSTRGDSPSGANVLTF	TGTGCCAGCAGCACTCGGGGGGATAGTCCTTCTGGGGCCAACGTCCTGACTTTC
.	TRBD1	TRBJ2-1	TRBV18	CASSPSQGALNEQFF	TGTGCCAGCTCACCAAGCCAGGGGGCACTGAATGAGCAGTTCTTC
few	TRBD1	TRBJ1-2	TRBV9	CASSVAVGQTYGYTF	TGTGCCAGCAGCGTAGCTGTGGGACAGACCTATGGCTACACCTTC
few	.	TRBJ1-6	TRBV20-1	CSAAKQSNSPLHF	TGCAGTGCTGCGAAACAGAGTAATTCACCCCTCCACTTT
many	.	TRBJ2-7	TRBV7-3	CASSPGGGYEQYF	TGTGCCAGCAGCCCCGGAGGGGGCTACGAGCAGTACTTC
.	.	TRBJ1-1	TRBV12-3/TRBV12-4	CASGRGTEAFF	TGTGCCAGCGGCAGGGGTACTGAAGCTTTCTTT
few	.	TRBJ2-7	TRBV25-1	CASSESGRVRYEQYF	TGTGCCAGCAGTGAATCGGGCAGGGTGCGATACGAGCAGTACTTC
few	TRBD2	TRBJ2-7	TRBV5-1	CASRIGTSGYEQYF	TGCGCCAGCAGAATTGGGACTAGCGGCTACGAGCAGTACTTC
few	.	TRBJ2-7	TRBV5-1	CASSLLDYEQYF	TGCGCCAGCAGCTTGTTGGACTACGAGCAGTACTTC
.	.	TRBJ1-2	TRBV5-1	CASSLEAGDYGYTF	TGCGCCAGCAGCTTGGAGGCAGGGGACTATGGCTACACCTTC
.	.	TRBJ2-3	TRBV28	CAGSSGLSLDTQYF	TGTGCCGGCAGTTCCGGACTATCCTTGGATACGCAGTATTTT